The present T cell receptor beta chain was sequenced within a study of breast tumors, draining lymph nodes, adjacent tissues (dated by TCRdb to 2016 to 2017). For context, the study as a whole: In breast cancer patients, the study compared the TCR beta repertoires of tumor, adjacent nontumor tissue and axillary lymph nodes. In human breast cancer, the study set out to assess how tumor, surrounding tissue and draining lymph node repertoires relate to one another and whether T cells might be exchanged between them. The study at large found these results: The data were considered consistent with most tumor T cells being derived from the lymph node and subsequently expanding within tumor tissue. Tumor and nontumor tissue repertoires were significantly more similar in luminal-like than in basal-like breast cancer. The study presented the conclusion that tumor T cells originate in lymph nodes as consistent with a hypothesis, not as something directly demonstrated. Tumors showed preferential V and J gene usage, and their T-cell repertoire diversity fell below that of lymph nodes yet above that of nontumor tissue.

The sequencer listed for this sample is Illumina HiSeq 2000. TCR beta chain libraries were generated by multiplex PCR amplification. High-throughput sequencing was used to analyze the amplified TCR beta chain products. In-frame beta chains were kept once TCRdb had trimmed the public reads at Q25 with fastp and called clones with MiXCR. Rows matching on CDR3 protein sequence are summarized as one entry with the most common DNA and genes. A total of more than 20,000 distinct CDR3 sequences appear in this sample, around 23% of them only once. Jointly, the top ten make up 13% of the sample. Regarding this clonotype: Its antigen specificity is not known. No base-level quality is on record; no much larger clone is a single base apart.

The CDR3 spans 13 residues, from the cysteine through the phenylalanine. Of all the DNA, just the CDR3 is kept, 39 bases in frame from base 1. CDR1 MGHRA and CDR2 YSYEKL are derived from the germline V gene. V gives up 0 bases and J gives up 2 bases, and the segment between their germline ends measures 5 bases. Source material: breast tumor tissue. Here the chain combines TRBV4-1 and TRBJ2-7; no D gene call is confident. This clonotype was obtained from a female donor with breast cancer. Some clones in this sample may be carry-over from other donors' samples. The sequence in DNA is TGCGCCAGCAGCCAAGAAGGCCCCTACGAGCAGTACTTC. It specifies CASSQEGPYEQYF.